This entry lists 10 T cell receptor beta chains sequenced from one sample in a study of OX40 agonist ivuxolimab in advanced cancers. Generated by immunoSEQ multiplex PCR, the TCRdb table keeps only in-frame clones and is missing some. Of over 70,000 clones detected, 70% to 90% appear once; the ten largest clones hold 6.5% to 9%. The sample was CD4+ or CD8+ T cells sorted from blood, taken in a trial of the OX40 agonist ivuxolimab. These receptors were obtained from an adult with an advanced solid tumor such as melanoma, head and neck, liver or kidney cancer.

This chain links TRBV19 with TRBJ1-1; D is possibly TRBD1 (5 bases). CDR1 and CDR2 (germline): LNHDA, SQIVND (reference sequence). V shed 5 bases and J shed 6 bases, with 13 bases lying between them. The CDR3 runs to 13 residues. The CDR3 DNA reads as TGTGCCAGTAGTTGGGGGGGAGGGTCTGAAGCTTTCTTT. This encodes CASSWGGGSEAFF.

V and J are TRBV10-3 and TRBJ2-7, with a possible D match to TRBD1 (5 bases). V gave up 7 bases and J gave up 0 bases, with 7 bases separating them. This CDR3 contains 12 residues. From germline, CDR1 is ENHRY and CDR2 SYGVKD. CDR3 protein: CAIMDNSYEQYF. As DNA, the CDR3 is TGTGCCATCATGGACAACTCCTACGAGCAGTACTTC.

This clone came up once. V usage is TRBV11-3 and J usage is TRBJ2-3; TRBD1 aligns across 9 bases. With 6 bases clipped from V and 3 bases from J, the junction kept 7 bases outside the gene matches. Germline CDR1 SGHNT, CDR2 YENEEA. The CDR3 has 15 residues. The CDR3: CASSWGTGLTDTQYF. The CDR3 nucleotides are TGTGCCAGCAGTTGGGGGACAGGGTTAACAGATACGCAGTATTTT. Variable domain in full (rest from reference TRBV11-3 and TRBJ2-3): EAGVVQSPRYKIIEKKQPVAFWCNPISGHNTLYWYLQNLGQGPELLIRYENEEAVDDSQLPKDRFSAERLKGVDSTLKIQPAELGDSAVYLCASSWGTGLTDTQYFGPGTRLTVL.

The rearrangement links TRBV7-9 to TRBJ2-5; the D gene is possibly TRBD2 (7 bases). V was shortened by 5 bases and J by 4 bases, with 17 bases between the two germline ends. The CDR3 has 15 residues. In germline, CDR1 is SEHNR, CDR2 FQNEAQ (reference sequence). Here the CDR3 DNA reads TGTGCCAGCAGCCCCCCCGGGGGGCTAGGAGAGACCCAGTACTTC. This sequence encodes CASSPPGGLGETQYF.

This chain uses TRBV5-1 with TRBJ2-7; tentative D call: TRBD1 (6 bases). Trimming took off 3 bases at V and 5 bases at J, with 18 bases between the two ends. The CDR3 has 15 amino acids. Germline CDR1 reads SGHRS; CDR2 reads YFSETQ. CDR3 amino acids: CASSSREDSTNEQYF. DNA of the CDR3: TGCGCCAGCAGCTCGAGAGAGGACAGTACGAACGAGCAGTACTTC.

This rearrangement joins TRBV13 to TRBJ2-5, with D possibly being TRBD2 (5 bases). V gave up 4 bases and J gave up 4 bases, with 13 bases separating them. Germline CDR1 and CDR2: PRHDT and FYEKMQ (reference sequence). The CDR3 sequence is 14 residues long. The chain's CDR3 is CASSSRGFSETQYF. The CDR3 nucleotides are TGTGCCAGCAGCTCACGGGGTTTCTCAGAGACCCAGTACTTC.

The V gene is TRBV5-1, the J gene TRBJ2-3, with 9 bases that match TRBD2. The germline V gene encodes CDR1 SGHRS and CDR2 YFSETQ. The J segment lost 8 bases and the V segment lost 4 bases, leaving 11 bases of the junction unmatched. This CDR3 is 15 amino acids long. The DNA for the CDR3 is TGCGCCAGCAGCGGCGGGACTAGCCCCGAGGGTACGCAGTATTTT. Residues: CASSGGTSPEGTQYF.

CDR3 coding DNA: TGTGCCATCAGGGATGGGACTAGCAGAACAGATACGCAGTATTTT. Translating it yields CAIRDGTSRTDTQYF. The V and J genes are TRBV10-3 and TRBJ2-3; 9 positions agree with TRBD2. This CDR3 spans 15 amino acids. Germline V CDR1 and CDR2: ENHRY, SYGVKD. V shed 6 bases and J 3 bases; nucleotides not matched to a gene: 7.

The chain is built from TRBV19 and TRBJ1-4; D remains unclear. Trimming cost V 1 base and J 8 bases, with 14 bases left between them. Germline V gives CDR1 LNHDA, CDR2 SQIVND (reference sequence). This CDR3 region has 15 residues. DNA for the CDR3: TGTGCCAGTAGTATAGGCGGGGTTCGTGAGGAAAAACTGTTTTTT. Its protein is CASSIGGVREEKLFF.

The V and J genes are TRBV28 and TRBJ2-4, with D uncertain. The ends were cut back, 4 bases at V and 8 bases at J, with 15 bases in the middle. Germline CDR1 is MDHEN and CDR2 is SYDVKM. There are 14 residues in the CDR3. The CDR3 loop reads CASSSPPAGDIQYF. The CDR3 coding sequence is TGTGCCAGCAGTTCCCCCCCGGCCGGCGACATTCAGTACTTC.